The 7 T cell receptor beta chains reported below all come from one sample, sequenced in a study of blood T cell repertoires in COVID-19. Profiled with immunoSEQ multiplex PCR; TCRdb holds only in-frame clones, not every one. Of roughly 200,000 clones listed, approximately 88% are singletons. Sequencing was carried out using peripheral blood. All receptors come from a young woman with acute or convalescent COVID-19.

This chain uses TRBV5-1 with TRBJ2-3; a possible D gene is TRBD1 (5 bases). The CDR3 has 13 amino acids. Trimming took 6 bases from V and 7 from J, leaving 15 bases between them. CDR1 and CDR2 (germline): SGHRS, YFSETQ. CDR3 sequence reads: CASMGQGGHTQYF. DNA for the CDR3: TGCGCCAGCATGGGCCAGGGTGGGCATACGCAGTATTTT.

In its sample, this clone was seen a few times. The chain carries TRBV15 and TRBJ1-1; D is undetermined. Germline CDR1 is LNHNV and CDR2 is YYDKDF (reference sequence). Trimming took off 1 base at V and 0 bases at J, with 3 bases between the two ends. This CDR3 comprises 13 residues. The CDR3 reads CATSRALNTEAFF. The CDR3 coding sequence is TGTGCCACCAGCAGAGCCTTGAACACTGAAGCTTTCTTT. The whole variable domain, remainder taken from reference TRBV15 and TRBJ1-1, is DAMVIQNPRYQVTQFGKPVTLSCSQTLNHNVMYWYQQKSSQAPKLLFHYYDKDFNNEADTPDNFQSRRPNTSFCFLDIRSPGLGDTAMYLCATSRALNTEAFFGQGTRLTVV.

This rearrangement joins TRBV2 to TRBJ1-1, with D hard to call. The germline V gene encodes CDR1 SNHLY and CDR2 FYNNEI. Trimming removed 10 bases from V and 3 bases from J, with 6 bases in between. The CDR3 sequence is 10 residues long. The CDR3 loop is CATGDTEAFF. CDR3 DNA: TGTGCCACCGGGGACACTGAAGCTTTCTTT.

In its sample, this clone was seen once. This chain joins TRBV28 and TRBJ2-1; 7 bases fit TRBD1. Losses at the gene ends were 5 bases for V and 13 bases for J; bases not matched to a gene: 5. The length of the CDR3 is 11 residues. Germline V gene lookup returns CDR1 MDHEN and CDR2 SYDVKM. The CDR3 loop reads CASSDRDPQFF. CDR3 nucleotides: TGTGCCAGCAGTGACAGGGACCCCCAGTTCTTC.

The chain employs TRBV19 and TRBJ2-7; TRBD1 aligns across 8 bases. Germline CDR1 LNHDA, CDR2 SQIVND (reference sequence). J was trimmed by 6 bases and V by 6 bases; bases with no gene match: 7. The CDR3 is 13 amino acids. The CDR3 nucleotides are TGTGCCAGTAGACCCCGCGACAGGGGCGAGCAGTACTTC. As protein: CASRPRDRGEQYF.

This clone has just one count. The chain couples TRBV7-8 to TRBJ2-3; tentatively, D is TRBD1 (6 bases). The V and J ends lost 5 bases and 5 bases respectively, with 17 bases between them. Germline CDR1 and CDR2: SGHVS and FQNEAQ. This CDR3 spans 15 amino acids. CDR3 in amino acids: CASSLEGDAGDTQYF. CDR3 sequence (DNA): TGTGCCAGCAGCCTAGAGGGGGATGCAGGAGATACGCAGTATTTT.

The CDR3 sequence: CASSSAGEGTQYF. The CDR3 DNA follows: TGTGCCAGCAGCTCAGCGGGAGAGGGGACCCAGTACTTC. The chain has TRBV7-2 and TRBJ2-5; 8 nucleotides line up with TRBD2. CDR1 and CDR2 from the germline V gene are SGHTA and FQGNSA. The CDR3 has 13 amino acids. The V segment lost 4 bases and the J segment 7 bases; nucleotides outside the gene matches: 5.